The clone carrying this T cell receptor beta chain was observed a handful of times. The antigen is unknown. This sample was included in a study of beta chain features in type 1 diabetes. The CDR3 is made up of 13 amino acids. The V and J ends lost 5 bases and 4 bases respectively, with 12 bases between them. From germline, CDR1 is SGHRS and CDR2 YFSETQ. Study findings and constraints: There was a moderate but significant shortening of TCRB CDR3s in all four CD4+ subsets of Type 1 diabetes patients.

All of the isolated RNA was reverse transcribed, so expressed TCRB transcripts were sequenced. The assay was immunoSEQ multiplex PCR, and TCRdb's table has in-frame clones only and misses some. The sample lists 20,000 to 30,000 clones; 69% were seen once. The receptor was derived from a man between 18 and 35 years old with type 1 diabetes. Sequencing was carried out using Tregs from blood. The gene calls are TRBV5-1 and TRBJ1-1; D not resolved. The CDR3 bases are TGCGCCAGCAGTTTCGCTCCGAGCACTGAAGCTTTCTTT. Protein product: CASSFAPSTEAFF.